Below, 9 T cell receptor beta chains from the same sample are listed, as sequenced in a study of CXCR3-negative and CXCR3-positive naive CD8 T cells. These TCRs' antigens remain unknown. Broader study findings: Naive cells with CXCR3 showed TRB CDR3s that were more hydrophobic than those in CXCR3-negative naive cells.

Via 5' RACE with UMI labels, TRB cDNA libraries were prepared. TCRdb re-called the 5' RACE reads, yielding one record per CDR3 amino acid sequence without DNA. The listing records tens of thousands of distinct CDR3 sequences. Material: naive CXCR3+ CD8+ T cells from blood. Subset here: CD45RO-CCR7+CD27+CD95- naive CD8+ T cells expressing CXCR3 (TNR3+). The receptor source for this set is a human donor in good health. Some clones in this sample may be carry-over from other donors' samples.

V usage is TRBV7-8 and J usage is TRBJ2-1. The germline V gene has CDR1 SGHVS and CDR2 FQNEAQ. This CDR3 region has 14 residues. CDR3: CASSLEGSLNEQFF.

The chain joins TRBV9 to TRBJ1-1; there is no DNA to check the TCRdb D call of TRBD1. This CDR3 contains 16 residues. Per germline, CDR1 SGDLS and CDR2 YYNGEE. The CDR3 spells CASSTDPGHLNTEAFF.

V usage is TRBV5-5 and J usage is TRBJ2-2; TCRdb names TRBD1, which stays unverified in the absence of DNA. This CDR3 is built from 18 residues. Germline CDR1 reads SGHKS; CDR2 reads YYEKEE (reference sequence). The CDR3 region is CASSFYLVFRPGPGELFF.

The V and J genes are TRBV6-4 and TRBJ2-3; TCRdb's D call of TRBD2 is untestable without DNA. Germline-derived CDR1 and CDR2 are MRHNA and SNTAGT. This CDR3 contains 16 residues. CDR3: CASSDSVAGGPDTQYF.

The chain uses TRBV7-9 and TRBJ1-5; as DNA is missing, the TRBD1 call by TCRdb cannot be tested. CDR3 size: 16 residues. The V gene's germline CDR1 is SEHNR and CDR2 FQNEAQ (reference sequence). The CDR3 sequence: CASSVRDSYSNQPQHF.

V and J are TRBV28 and TRBJ1-4; TCRdb names TRBD1, which stays unverified in the absence of DNA. The CDR3 is 13 residues long. Germline V gene data show CDR1 as MDHEN and CDR2 as SYDVKM. CDR3 region: CASTTRGGLGLFF.

This rearrangement joins TRBV29-1 to TRBJ2-5; with no DNA, the TCRdb D assignment of TRBD2 cannot be verified. The V gene's germline CDR1 is SQVTM and CDR2 ANQGSEA. CDR3 size: 13 residues. This CDR3 is CSVERQEFETQYF.

The genes are TRBV2 and TRBJ2-3; the TRBD2 assignment by TCRdb is unverifiable without DNA. Germline CDR1 SNHLY, CDR2 FYNNEI. The CDR3 is 14 residues long. The chain's CDR3 is CASSAAGGRDTQYF.

The CDR3 protein is CSVEMGPRGGYTF. The J gene is TRBJ1-2, the V gene TRBV29-1. Looked up from germline, CDR1 is SQVTM and CDR2 is ANQGSEA. The CDR3 has 13 amino acids. The full variable domain, in which reference TRBV29-1 and TRBJ1-2 provide the parts outside the CDR3, is SAVISQKPSRDICQRGTSLTIQCQVDSQVTMMFWYRQQPGQSLTLIATANQGSEATYESGFVIDKFPISRPNLTFSTLTVSNMSPEDSSIYLCSVEMGPRGGYTFGSGTRLTVV.